Listed below are T cell receptor beta chains from one sample, sequenced in a study of OX40 agonist ivuxolimab in advanced cancers. The data were produced by immunoSEQ multiplex PCR, yet TCRdb's version contains in-frame clones alone and is incomplete. The sample carries almost 90,000 clones, more than 75% recorded once. Sequencing used CD4+ or CD8+ T cells sorted from blood, obtained in a trial of the OX40 agonist ivuxolimab. These receptors all come from an adult with an advanced solid tumor such as melanoma, head and neck, liver or kidney cancer. The conserved cysteine and the conserved F or W are not part of the CDR3 here. Each record gives: V gene, CDR3 protein.

TRBV13 ASSPRPSTDTQY
TRBV20-1 SAGVGRGRY
TRBV7-9 ASSKFISATPGSNQPQH
TRBV7-9 ASSLAGQSTDTQY
TRBV18 ASSGSSTGSYGYT
TRBV11-3 ASSQGGQGRSETQY
TRBV2 ASSFLTGPDQPQH
TRBV19 ASTLGGQASNQPQH
TRBV5-1 ASSLAPGQGKYNEQF
TRBV7-2 ASSSSGRFQETQY
TRBV7-9 ASSLAGGSNEKLF
TRBV5-1 ASSLSAGLNTEAF
TRBV7-2 ASSSETHQPQH
TRBV19 ASSPPPGRANYGYT
TRBV6-6 ASSYGGVDNEQF
TRBV29-1 SVQREFYEQF
TRBV5-1 ASSPTGYNEQF
TRBV4-2 ASSQVAATRLDIQY
TRBV6-1 ASSLAQSSLDEQF
TRBV15 ATSRARQSSTDTQY
TRBV7-2 ASSPRQDSYNEQF
TRBV4-3 ASSQGTSGIVVGELF
TRBV19 ASSIGAGGTDTQY
TRBV2 ASSLTSGRDIQY
TRBV2 ASSDETANTEAF
TRBV29-1 SVGTYTEAF
TRBV28 ASSPWDGTTEAF
TRBV5-5 ASSPEVGGPQETQY
TRBV11-1 ASSSRRPGDEQY
TRBV29-1 SVTGQGQETQY
TRBV5-4 ASSLFGGGEQY
TRBV5-5 ASSRAGTGEEKLF
TRBV7-3 ASSTQGGTGTEAF
TRBV5-6 ASSYAYEQY
TRBV5-4 ASSPPSDRGNSPLH
TRBV2 ASRALDSSTEAF
TRBV21-1 ASRPRGGKETQY
TRBV12-1 ASSFFVGRCTDTQY
TRBV5-1 ASSFDRGDEQY
TRBV10-2 ASTDQGALGNTEAF
TRBV7-2 ASSPRGLASRRAKNIQY
TRBV19 ASSIARNQPQH
TRBV7-2 ASSLTGTEQF